These 9 T cell receptor beta chains came from one sample sequenced in a study of blood T cell repertoires in COVID-19. Method: immunoSEQ multiplex PCR; TCRdb's copy keeps in-frame clones and lacks some. The sample includes 70,000 to 95,000 clones, 75% to 90% of them seen just once. The sample taken for sequencing was peripheral blood. All receptors come from a woman older than 75 with active COVID-19.

The rearrangement links TRBV7-6 to TRBJ2-2; TRBD1 aligns across 7 bases. Unmatched junction bases numbered 9, after V lost 5 bases and J lost 3 bases. CDR3 length: 16 amino acids. The germline CDR1 and CDR2 sequences are SGHVS and FNYEAQ. In DNA form, the CDR3 reads TGTGCCAGCAGCGCCCGCCGGGACAGTCACACCGGGGAGCTGTTTTTT. It is translated as CASSARRDSHTGELFF.

The chain recombines TRBV4-2 with TRBJ1-6; weak D call: TRBD1 (6 bases). The CDR3 is 18 residues long. V gave up 0 bases and J gave up 3 bases, with 15 bases separating them. Germline V gene lookup returns CDR1 LGHNA and CDR2 YNFKEQ. The CDR3 protein is CASSQEPRRTDYNSPLHF. CDR3 in DNA: TGTGCCAGCAGCCAAGAACCTCGACGGACAGACTATAATTCACCCCTCCACTTT.

The J gene is TRBJ2-1, the V gene TRBV5-1; 7 positions agree with TRBD1. The CDR3 runs to 15 residues. Germline V lookup: CDR1 SGHRS, CDR2 YFSETQ. V shed 4 bases, J shed 5 bases, and the junction held 9 bases outside the gene matches. The CDR3 protein is CASSQKPGTDNEQFF. In DNA, the CDR3 is TGCGCCAGCAGCCAGAAGCCCGGGACAGACAATGAGCAGTTCTTC.

The chain carries TRBV4-3 and TRBJ2-3; D remains unclear. The germline V and J ends were trimmed by 0 bases and 5 bases, with 3 bases remaining between them. The CDR3 length is 12 residues. Per germline, CDR1 LGHNA and CDR2 YSLEER. CDR3 residues: CASSQERDTQYF. The CDR3 nucleotides are TGCGCCAGCAGCCAAGAGAGAGATACGCAGTATTTT.

The rearrangement links TRBV11-2 to TRBJ2-1; D might be TRBD2 (5 bases). V dropped 1 base and J dropped 3 bases, with 10 bases sitting between them. Germline V gene sequence: CDR1 SGHAT, CDR2 FQNNGV. The CDR3 loop spans 15 amino acids. CDR3 sequence (DNA): TGTGCCAGCAGCTTAGCCCCGGGAAGCTACAATGAGCAGTTCTTC. Amino acid sequence: CASSLAPGSYNEQFF.

The gene calls are TRBV7-2 and TRBJ2-1; tentatively, D is TRBD2 (5 bases). The V gene's germline CDR1 is SGHTA and CDR2 FQGNSA. The CDR3 contains 13 residues. Trimming took 7 bases from V and 6 from J, leaving 13 bases between them. CDR3 DNA sequence: TGTGCCAGCACTTTCACCCGGGGCAATGAGCAGTTCTTC. The encoded protein is CASTFTRGNEQFF.

The chain recombines TRBV7-3 with TRBJ2-2; no firm D call. The V end was cut by 0 bases, the J end by 2 bases, with 4 bases between. CDR1 is SGHTA and CDR2 is FQGTGA in the germline V gene. CDR3 length equals 14 residues. CDR3 DNA: TGTGCCAGCAGCTTAACACTCAACACCGGGGAGCTGTTTTTT. Protein product: CASSLTLNTGELFF.

J is TRBJ2-5 and V is TRBV7-2; D perhaps matches TRBD2 (6 bases). Germline CDR1 is SGHTA and CDR2 is FQGNSA. Trimming shortened V by 1 base and J by 4 bases, and 13 bases separated the two germline ends. This CDR3 contains 15 residues. The DNA of the CDR3 is TGTGCCAGCAGCTTAGTCGGGGGTAGGGGAGAGACCCAGTACTTC. It is translated as CASSLVGGRGETQYF.

This chain joins TRBV21-1 and TRBJ2-1; the table's D gene call, TRBD2, was not cross checked with the DNA. TRBV21-1 is classified as a pseudogene. This CDR3 comprises 18 residues. The CDR3 sequence is CASSKELTTSGSYNEQFF. DNA of the CDR3: TGTGCCAGCAGCAAAGAGCTTACGACTAGCGGGTCTTACAATGAGCAGTTCTTC.